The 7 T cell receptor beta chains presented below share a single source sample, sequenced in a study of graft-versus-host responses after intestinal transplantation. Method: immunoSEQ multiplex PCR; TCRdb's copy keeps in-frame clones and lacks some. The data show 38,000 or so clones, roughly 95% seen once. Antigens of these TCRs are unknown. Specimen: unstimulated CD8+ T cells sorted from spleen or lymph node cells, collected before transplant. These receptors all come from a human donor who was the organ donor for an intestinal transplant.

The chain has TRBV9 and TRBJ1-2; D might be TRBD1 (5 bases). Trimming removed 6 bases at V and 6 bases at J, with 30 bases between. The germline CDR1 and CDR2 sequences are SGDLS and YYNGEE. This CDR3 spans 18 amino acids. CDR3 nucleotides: TGTGCCAGCACCAGGGAGGATCTTATGTCCAATCTCTTTGATGGCTACACCTTC. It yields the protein CASTREDLMSNLFDGYTF. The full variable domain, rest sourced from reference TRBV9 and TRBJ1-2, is DSGVTQTPKHLITATGQRVTLRCSPRSGDLSVYWYQQSLDQGLQFLIQYYNGEERAKGNILERFSAQQFPDLHSELNLSSLELGDSALYFCASTREDLMSNLFDGYTFGSGTRLTVV.

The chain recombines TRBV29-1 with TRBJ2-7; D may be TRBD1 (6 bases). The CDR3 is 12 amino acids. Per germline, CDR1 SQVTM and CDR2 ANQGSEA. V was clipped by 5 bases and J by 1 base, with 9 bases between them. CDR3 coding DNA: TGCAGCGTTACTGGACAGTCCTACGAGCAGTACTTC. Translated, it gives CSVTGQSYEQYF.

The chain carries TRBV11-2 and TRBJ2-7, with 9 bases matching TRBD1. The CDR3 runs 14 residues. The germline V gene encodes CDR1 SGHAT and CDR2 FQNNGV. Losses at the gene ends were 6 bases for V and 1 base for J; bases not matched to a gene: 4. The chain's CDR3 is CASSMTGGSYEQYF. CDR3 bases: TGTGCCAGCAGTATGACAGGGGGATCCTACGAGCAGTACTTC.

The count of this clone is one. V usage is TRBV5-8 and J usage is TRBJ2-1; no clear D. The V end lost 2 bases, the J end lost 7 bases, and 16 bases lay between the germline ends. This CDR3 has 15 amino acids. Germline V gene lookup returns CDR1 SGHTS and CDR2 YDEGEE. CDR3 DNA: TGTGCCAGCAGCTTTGAGCTACCTGCATTTAATGAGCAGTTCTTC. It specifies CASSFELPAFNEQFF. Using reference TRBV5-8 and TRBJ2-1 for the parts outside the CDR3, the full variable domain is EAGVTQSPTHLIKTRGQQATLRCSPISGHTSVYWYQQALGLGLQFLLWYDEGEERNRGNFPPRFSGRQFPNYSSELNVNALELEDSALYLCASSFELPAFNEQFFGPGTRLTVL.

Written as DNA, the CDR3 is TGTGCCAGCAGTCTCGGCTCTGGAAACACCATATATTTT. Its protein product is CASSLGSGNTIYF. The V call is TRBV27, the J call TRBJ1-3; D gene uncertain. Germline CDR1 reads MNHEY; CDR2 reads SMNVEV (reference sequence). The CDR3 has 13 amino acids. With 5 bases removed from V and 0 bases from J, the gap between germline ends came to 5 bases.

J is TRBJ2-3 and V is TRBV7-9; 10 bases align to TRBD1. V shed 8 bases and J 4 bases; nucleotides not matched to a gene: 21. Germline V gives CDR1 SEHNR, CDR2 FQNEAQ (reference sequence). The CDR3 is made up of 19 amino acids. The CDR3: CASLRLTLRDRGHSDTQYF. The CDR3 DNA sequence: TGTGCCAGCCTACGATTAACCCTCCGGGACAGGGGCCACTCAGATACGCAGTATTTT. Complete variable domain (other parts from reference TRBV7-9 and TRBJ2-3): DTGVSQNPRHKITKRGQNVTFRCDPISEHNRLYWYRQTLGQGPEFLTYFQNEAQLEKSRLLSDRFSAERPKGSFSTLEIQRTEQGDSAMYLCASLRLTLRDRGHSDTQYFGPGTRLTVL.

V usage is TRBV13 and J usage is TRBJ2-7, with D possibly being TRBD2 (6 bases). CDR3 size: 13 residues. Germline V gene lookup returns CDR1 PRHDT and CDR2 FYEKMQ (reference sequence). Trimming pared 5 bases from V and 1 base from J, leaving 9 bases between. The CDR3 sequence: CASSRGRSYEQYF. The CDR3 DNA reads TGTGCCAGCAGCCGGGGGAGGTCCTACGAGCAGTACTTC.